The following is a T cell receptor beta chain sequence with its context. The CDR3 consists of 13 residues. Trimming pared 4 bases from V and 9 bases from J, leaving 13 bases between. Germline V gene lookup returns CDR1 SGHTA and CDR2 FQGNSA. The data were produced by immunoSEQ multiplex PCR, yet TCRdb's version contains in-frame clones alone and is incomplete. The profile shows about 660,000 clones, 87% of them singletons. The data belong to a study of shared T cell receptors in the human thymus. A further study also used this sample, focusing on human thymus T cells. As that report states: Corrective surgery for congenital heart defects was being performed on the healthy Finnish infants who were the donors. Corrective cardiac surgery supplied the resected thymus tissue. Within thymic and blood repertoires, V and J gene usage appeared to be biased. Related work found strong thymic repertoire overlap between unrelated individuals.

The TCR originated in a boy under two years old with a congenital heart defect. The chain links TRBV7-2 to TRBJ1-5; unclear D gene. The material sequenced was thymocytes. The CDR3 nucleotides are TGTGCCAGCAGCTCAGGAGGCACGGGGCCCCAGCATTTT. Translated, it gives CASSSGGTGPQHF.